This record covers a single T cell receptor beta chain. The target of this receptor is not known. There are no base qualities to consult, and no much larger clone falls within one base. The data stem from a study of CD8+ T cells in alopecia areata (dated by TCRdb to between 2018 and 2020). About the investigation overall: Treated patients were enrolled in an open-label pilot trial of oral tofacitinib, 5 to 10 mg twice daily, for moderate-to-severe alopecia areata. immunoSEQ multiplex PCR using 35 Vbeta forward primers and 13 Jbeta reverse primers was used to amplify TCRbeta CDR3 regions. In both human patients and the C3H/HeJ mouse model, the study applied high-throughput TCRbeta sequencing to look at T cell clonal expansion in alopecia areata. Scalp clonality was compared across normal scalp (n=4), patchy alopecia areata scalp (n=8), and alopecia totalis/universalis scalp (n=8). Biopsies were taken from tofacitinib-treated patients at baseline and again at 4 and 24 weeks into treatment, and several of those patients also had a later scalp biopsy. Scalp tissue and sorted CD4+ and CD8+ peripheral blood T cells from patchy and totalis/universalis alopecia areata patients and from healthy controls were covered by human TCRbeta sequencing. Tofacitinib was administered for 6 to 18 months, and 6 months of follow-up off drug were then conducted to assess delayed response and recurrence. Disease severity in treated patients was measured with the SALT score, which quantifies the percentage of affected scalp surface area. The RNA source kit depended on sample type: the PAXgene miRNA kit for fixed scalp, the miRNeasy kit for PBMCs, and the RNeasy kit for mouse skin.

The research as a whole found: Because the treated cohort was small and had just a single nonresponder, larger studies are needed to establish links between baseline CD8+ expansion and response. Scalp clonality and the number of expanded CD8+ clones among the top 100 scalp clones were significantly decreased by tofacitinib. Higher clonality and more expanded CD8+ clones were observed in lesional scalp than in normal scalp, particularly in alopecia totalis/universalis, a finding suggestive of antigenic drive. TCR sequences shared between patients were less clear than in mice, possibly partly because of HLA diversity in the patient population. Many expanded lesional clones persisted in scalp and blood during tofacitinib treatment, which may partly explain relapse after stopping treatment. Scalp TCR repertoire analysis is complicated because resident alphabeta T cells in normal human skin are also sequenced, whereas mouse skin is dominated by gammadelta T cells.

Ends trimmed: V by 6 bases, J by 4 bases; bases unmatched to a gene: 6. The germline V gene sets CDR1 to WSHSY and CDR2 to SAAADI. The CDR3 measures 16 amino acids from cysteine to phenylalanine. Only CDR3 DNA remains: 48 bases, in frame from the first base. To prepare the library, the immunoSEQ multiplex PCR assay was applied. For TCR sequencing, RNA was extracted from every sample and reverse transcribed into cDNA to serve as template. SuperScript III was used to make first-strand cDNA, primed with a 2:1 mix of oligo-dT and random hexamers. A synthetic immune receptor repertoire was used to gauge amplification bias, and whatever bias remained was removed computationally. The published analysis was carried out like this. Raw reads were preprocessed for error removal, and CDR3 was defined according to IMGT conventions as running from the conserved cysteine to phenylalanine. To get clonality, Shannon entropy was normalized by log2 of the number of productive unique TCRs and the result was subtracted from 1. Whether each scalp clone was CD4 or CD8 was inferred by checking scalp TCRbeta sequences against the CD4 and CD8 repertoires from sorted blood. The clones in this table, taken by TCRdb from immuneACCESS, are in-frame only. Not every clone is retained; where verified, under half of the shortfall comes from an unresolved V gene, and the cause of the rest is unknown. V, J and clone size are those of that table, while D and trimming were read from the DNA. A total of more than 200,000 clones appear in this sample, approximately 65% of them only once. 1% to 1.5% of the sample belongs to the ten largest clones.

The treatment or condition label here, explained by the study, means: oral pan-JAK inhibitor, 5-10 mg twice daily. Lesional scalp punch biopsies and peripheral blood were obtained from alopecia areata patients. PBMCs were separated by density centrifugation and stained for CD3, CD4 and CD8, after which CD4+ and CD8+ T cells were sorted on a FACSAria. The sequence was collected from a human donor with alopecia areata. The starting material was CD4+ T cells sorted from blood, obtained at approximately week 42, from a patient treated with tofacitinib. Recombination joined TRBV10-2 with TRBJ2-1; 13 bases in between match TRBD2. This receptor has the CDR3 CASRATSGGLYNEQFF. The base sequence is TGCGCCAGCAGAGCGACTAGCGGGGGGCTATACAATGAGCAGTTCTTC.